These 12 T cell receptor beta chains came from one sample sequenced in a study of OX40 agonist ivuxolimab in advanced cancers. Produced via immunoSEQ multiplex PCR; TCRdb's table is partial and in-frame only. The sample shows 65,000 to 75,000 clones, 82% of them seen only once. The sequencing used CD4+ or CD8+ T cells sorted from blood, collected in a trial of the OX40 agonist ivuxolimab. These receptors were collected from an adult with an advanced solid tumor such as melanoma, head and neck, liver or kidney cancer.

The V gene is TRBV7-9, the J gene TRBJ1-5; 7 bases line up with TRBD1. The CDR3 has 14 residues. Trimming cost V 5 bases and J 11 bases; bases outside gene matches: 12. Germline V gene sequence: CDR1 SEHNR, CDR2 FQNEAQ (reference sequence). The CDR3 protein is CASSRDRDINTQHF. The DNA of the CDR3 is TGTGCCAGCAGCCGAGACAGGGATATTAATACCCAGCATTTT.

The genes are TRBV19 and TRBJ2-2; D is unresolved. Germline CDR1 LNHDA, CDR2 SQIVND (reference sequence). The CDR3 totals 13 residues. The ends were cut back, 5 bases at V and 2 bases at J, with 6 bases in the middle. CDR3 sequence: CASSRSNTGELFF. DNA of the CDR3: TGTGCCAGTAGTCGGAGTAACACCGGGGAGCTGTTTTTT.

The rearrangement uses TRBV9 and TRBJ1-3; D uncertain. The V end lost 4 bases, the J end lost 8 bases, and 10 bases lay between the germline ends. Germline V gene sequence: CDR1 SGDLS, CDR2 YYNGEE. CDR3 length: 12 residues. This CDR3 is CASSLSRDTIYF. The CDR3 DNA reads TGTGCCAGCAGCCTAAGTAGGGACACCATATATTTT.

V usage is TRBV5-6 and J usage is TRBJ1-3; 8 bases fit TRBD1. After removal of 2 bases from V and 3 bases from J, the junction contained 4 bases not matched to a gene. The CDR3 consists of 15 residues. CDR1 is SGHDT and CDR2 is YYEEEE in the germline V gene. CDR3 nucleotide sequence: TGTGCCAGCAGCTTAAGGACAGGGCTTGGAAACACCATATATTTT. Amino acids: CASSLRTGLGNTIYF.

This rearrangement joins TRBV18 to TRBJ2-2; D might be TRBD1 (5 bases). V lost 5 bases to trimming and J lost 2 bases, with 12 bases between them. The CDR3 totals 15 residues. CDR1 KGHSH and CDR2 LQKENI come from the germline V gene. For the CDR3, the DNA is TGTGCCAGCTCAGCAGACAGTTTAAACACCGGGGAGCTGTTTTTT. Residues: CASSADSLNTGELFF.

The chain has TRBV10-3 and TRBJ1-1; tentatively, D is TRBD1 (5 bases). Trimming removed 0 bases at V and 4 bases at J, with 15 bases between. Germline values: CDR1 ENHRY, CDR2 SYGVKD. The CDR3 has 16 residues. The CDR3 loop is CAISESNWRQLTEAFF. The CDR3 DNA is TGTGCCATCAGTGAGTCGAATTGGAGACAGCTCACTGAAGCTTTCTTT.

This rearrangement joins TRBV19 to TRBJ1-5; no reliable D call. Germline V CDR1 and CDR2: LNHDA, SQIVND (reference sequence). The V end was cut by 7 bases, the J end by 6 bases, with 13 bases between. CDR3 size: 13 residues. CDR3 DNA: TGTGCCAGTACTTCAAGGACGGTTCAGCCCCAGCATTTT. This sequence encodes CASTSRTVQPQHF. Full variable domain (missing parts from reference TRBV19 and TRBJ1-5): DGGITQSPKYLFRKEGQNVTLSCEQNLNHDAMYWYRQDPGQGLRLIYYSQIVNDFQKGDIAEGYSVSREKKESFPLTVTSAQKNPTAFYLCASTSRTVQPQHFGDGTRLSIL.

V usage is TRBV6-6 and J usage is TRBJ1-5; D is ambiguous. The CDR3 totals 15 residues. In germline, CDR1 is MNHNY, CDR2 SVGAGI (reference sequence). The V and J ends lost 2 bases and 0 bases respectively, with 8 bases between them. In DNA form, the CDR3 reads TGTGCCAGCAGTTACAACCCTAATAGCAATCAGCCCCAGCATTTT. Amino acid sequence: CASSYNPNSNQPQHF.

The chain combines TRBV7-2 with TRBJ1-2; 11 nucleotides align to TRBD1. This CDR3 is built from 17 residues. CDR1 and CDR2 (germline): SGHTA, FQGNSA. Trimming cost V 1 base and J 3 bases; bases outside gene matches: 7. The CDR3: CASSLVPGQGVDYGYTF. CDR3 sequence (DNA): TGTGCCAGCAGCTTAGTACCGGGACAGGGGGTAGACTATGGCTACACCTTC.

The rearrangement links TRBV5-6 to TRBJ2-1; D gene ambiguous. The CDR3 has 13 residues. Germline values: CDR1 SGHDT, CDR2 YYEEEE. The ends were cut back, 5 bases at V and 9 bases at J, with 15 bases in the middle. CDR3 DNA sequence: TGTGCCAGCAGTCGTGACCTCGGCAGTGAGCAGTTCTTC. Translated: CASSRDLGSEQFF.

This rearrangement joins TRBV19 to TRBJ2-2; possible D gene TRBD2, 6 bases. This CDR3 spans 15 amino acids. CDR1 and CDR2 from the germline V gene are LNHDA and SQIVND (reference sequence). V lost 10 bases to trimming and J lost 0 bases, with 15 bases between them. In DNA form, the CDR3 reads TGTGCCACCCGGCGGGGACCGACGAACACCGGGGAGCTGTTTTTT. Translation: CATRRGPTNTGELFF.

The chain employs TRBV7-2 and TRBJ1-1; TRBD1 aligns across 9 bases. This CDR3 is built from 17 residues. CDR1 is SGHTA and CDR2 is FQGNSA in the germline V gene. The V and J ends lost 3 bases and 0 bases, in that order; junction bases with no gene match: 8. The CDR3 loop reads CASSFGLGTGLNTEAFF. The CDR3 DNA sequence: TGTGCCAGCAGCTTTGGCCTCGGGACAGGGTTGAACACTGAAGCTTTCTTT.